Described below is a single T cell receptor beta chain sequence and its context. Its antigen is unidentified. The data were obtained in a study of OX40 agonist ivuxolimab in advanced cancers. The wider study: Ivuxolimab, which is an agonistic anti-OX40 (CD134) antibody, was administered to the patients. Among those enrolled, mean age was 60 years (range about 23 to 80) and about 81% were male. Overall study findings and caveats: On average, CD8+ T cells had more expanded clones than CD4+.

Clones were sequenced by immunoSEQ multiplex PCR, and TCRdb holds only the in-frame ones, with some missing. The sample lists 55,000 to 85,000 clones; approximately 87% were seen once. Looked up from germline, CDR1 is SGHTS and CDR2 is YDEGEE. This CDR3 spans 15 amino acids. The V gene end was trimmed by 6 bases and the J gene end by 2 bases; junction bases not matched to a gene: 8. The rearrangement uses TRBV5-8 and TRBJ2-1; TRBD2 matches at 7 bases. This specimen was CD4+ or CD8+ T cells sorted from blood, taken in a trial of the OX40 agonist ivuxolimab. The origin of this receptor is an adult with an advanced solid tumor such as melanoma, head and neck, liver or kidney cancer. This chain's CDR3 is CASTYSSGPYNEQFF. The CDR3 DNA reads TGTGCCAGCACCTACTCTAGCGGCCCCTACAATGAGCAGTTCTTC.